There are a few counts of the clone carrying this TCR beta chain. The data were taken from a study of blood T cell repertoires in COVID-19. Profiling relied on immunoSEQ multiplex PCR, and the TCRdb table lists in-frame clones only, not all of them. The table has 97,000 or so clones, just under 85% seen once; the top ten hold about 10%. V lost 3 bases to trimming and J lost 3 bases, with 12 bases between them. Germline-derived CDR1 and CDR2 are MNHNS and SASEGT. This CDR3 is built from 14 residues. The origin of this receptor is a middle-aged man with active or convalescent COVID-19. The sequenced material came from peripheral blood. This chain connects TRBV6-1 to TRBJ2-7; D gene uncertain. CDR3 in DNA: TGTGCCAGCAGTGACCGGCTAGTTTACTACGAGCAGTACTTC. Protein: CASSDRLVYYEQYF.